This entry lists 31 T cell receptor beta chains sequenced from one sample in a study of CD8+CD57+ T cells in acquired aplastic anemia. Genomic DNA constituted the template upon which TCR beta VDJ and CDR3 profiling was performed. TCRdb re-analysed the reads in MiXCR, keeping a single row per CDR3 protein. The sample shows 35,000 to 50,000 distinct CDR3 sequences, 68% of them seen only once. The sample taken for sequencing was sorted CD4+, CD8+, or CD8+CD57+ T cells (not recorded which) from PBMCs. The receptors derive from a human donor in good health, serving as a control.

The chain employs TRBV11-1 and TRBJ1-2; no clear D gene. Trimming took 5 bases from V and 3 from J, leaving 22 bases between them. This CDR3 region has 17 residues. Germline V lookup: CDR1 SGHAT, CDR2 FQDESV (reference sequence). CDR3 DNA sequence: TGTGCCAGCAGCCGAACCGGGATATCGGACTATGACTATGGCTACACCTTC. The encoded protein is CASSRTGISDYDYGYTF.

The table lists this clonotype with many counts. J is TRBJ2-3 and V is TRBV6-2 or TRBV6-3; D unclear. The CDR3 is 17 residues long. Germline CDR1 is MNHEY and CDR2 is SVGEGT. Trimming cost V 0 bases and J 0 bases, with 13 bases left between them. CDR3: CASSYSNWAGSTDTQYF. In nucleotides, the CDR3 is TGTGCCAGCAGTTACTCGAATTGGGCAGGTAGCACAGATACGCAGTATTTT.

This clonotype was seen a single time. The junction departs from germline at one end; a sequencing error may be responsible. The chain couples TRBV19 to TRBJ1-1; 8 bases fit TRBD1. The CDR3 is 12 amino acids. Germline CDR1 LNHDA, CDR2 SQIVND (reference sequence). CDR3 DNA: TGTGCCAGTAGGGATGGGACAGGCTCCAATATCTTT. This encodes CASRDGTGSNIF.

The chain is built from TRBV29-1 and TRBJ1-2; D remains unclear. CDR3 length: 14 amino acids. Deletions cut 4 bases from V and 7 bases from J, with 19 bases between. The germline V gene encodes CDR1 SQVTM and CDR2 ANQGSEA. This CDR3 reads CSVAADPLGTGYTF. The CDR3, as DNA: TGCAGCGTTGCCGCGGATCCCCTAGGAACTGGCTACACCTTC.

By share of the sample, this clonotype is medium-sized. DNA for the CDR3: TGTGCCACCAGCAGAGGCGGGACAGTCCGGTCAGGAGCTTTCTTT. Residues: CATSRGGTVRSGAFF. The chain combines TRBV15 with TRBJ1-1; TRBD1 matches 7 bases. Germline CDR1 reads LNHNV; CDR2 reads YYDKDF (reference sequence). This CDR3 has 15 amino acids. V shed 1 base, J shed 10 bases, and the junction held 12 bases outside the gene matches.

By its share, this clonotype is medium-sized (0.01 to 0.1%). This rearrangement joins TRBV7-3 to TRBJ2-7; a possible D gene is TRBD1 (7 bases). Per germline, CDR1 SGHTA and CDR2 FQGTGA. This CDR3 comprises 14 residues. The V and J ends lost 1 base and 4 bases respectively, with 11 bases between them. The CDR3 sequence is CASSLRPGGYEQYF. CDR3 DNA sequence: TGTGCCAGCAGCTTAAGGCCAGGGGGGTACGAGCAGTACTTC.

This clonotype was picked up a small number of times. This sequence joins TRBV4-2 and TRBJ2-3; 12 nucleotides match TRBD2. This CDR3 is built from 16 residues. Germline CDR1 LGHNA, CDR2 YNFKEQ. Trimming removed 9 bases from V and 6 bases from J; junction bases left unmatched: 13. CDR3 bases: TGTGCCAGTAGTATGAGGACTAGCGGGGAGGCGGATACGCAGTATTTT. Translation: CASSMRTSGEADTQYF.

This clonotype was detected ten times or more. This chain links TRBV27 with TRBJ2-5; 8 positions match TRBD2. CDR1 MNHEY and CDR2 SMNVEV come from the germline V gene (reference sequence). CDR3 length: 13 residues. The ends lost 5 bases at V and 2 bases at J; junction bases unmatched: 1. CDR3 in amino acids: CASSREGQETQYF. The CDR3 bases are TGTGCCAGCAGTCGGGAGGGTCAAGAGACCCAGTACTTC.

The chain is built from TRBV16 and TRBJ2-1; D remains ambiguous. The CDR3 runs to 12 residues. CDR1 and CDR2 (germline): KGHSY, FQNENV. V lost 8 bases, J lost 9 bases, and 14 bases lay in between. CDR3 nucleotides: TGTGCCAGCTCGCAGGTGCCGGCTGAGCAGTTCTTC. Translating it yields CASSQVPAEQFF.

The V call is TRBV2, the J call TRBJ1-1; D is unresolved. Trimming took 0 bases from V and 8 from J, leaving 7 bases between them. The germline V gene has CDR1 SNHLY and CDR2 FYNNEI. The CDR3 has 12 residues. The CDR3 coding sequence is TGTGCCAGCAGTGAAGCGAGGGCGGAAGCTTTCTTT. Translating gives CASSEARAEAFF.

This clonotype was detected many times. This chain joins TRBV28 and TRBJ2-7; 8 bases map to TRBD1. Unmatched junction bases numbered 1, after V lost 4 bases and J lost 2 bases. The CDR3 is 13 residues long. Germline-derived CDR1 and CDR2 are MDHEN and SYDVKM. As DNA, the CDR3 is TGTGCCAGCAGTTGGGGACAGGCCTACGAGCAGTACTTC. As protein: CASSWGQAYEQYF.

This chain uses TRBV9 with TRBJ1-2; 8 nucleotides agree with TRBD1. CDR3 length: 15 amino acids. Per the germline V gene, CDR1 is SGDLS and CDR2 is YYNGEE. V shed 3 bases and J 4 bases; nucleotides not matched to a gene: 8. CDR3 protein: CASSARQGIPYGYTF. The CDR3 region has the DNA TGTGCCAGCAGCGCTAGACAGGGGATACCCTATGGCTACACCTTC. Looking up the rest from reference TRBV9 and TRBJ1-2 gives the full variable domain: DSGVTQTPKHLITATGQRVTLRCSPRSGDLSVYWYQQSLDQGLQFLIQYYNGEERAKGNILERFSAQQFPDLHSELNLSSLELGDSALYFCASSARQGIPYGYTFGSGTRLTVV.

The CDR3 DNA is TGTGCCAGCAGCTCTACTCCTAGCGGGGAGTACGAGCAGTACTTC. Its protein is CASSSTPSGEYEQYF. The chain uses TRBV7-2 and TRBJ2-7; 9 nucleotides match TRBD2. This CDR3 spans 15 amino acids. The ends lost 4 bases at V and 4 bases at J; junction bases unmatched: 8. Germline values: CDR1 SGHTA, CDR2 FQGNSA.

This clonotype was seen a handful of times. Written as DNA, the CDR3 is TGTGCCACCAGTGATAGGCAAAGGGGGACTGGCTACACCTTC. This encodes CATSDRQRGTGYTF. The V and J genes are TRBV24-1 and TRBJ1-2, with D perhaps matching TRBD1 (6 bases). Germline V CDR1 and CDR2: KGHDR, SFDVKD. V was clipped by 3 bases and J by 7 bases, with 14 bases between them. CDR3 size: 14 residues.

The V and J genes are TRBV7-8 and TRBJ2-7; possible D gene TRBD2, 7 bases. V lost 3 bases, J lost 2 bases, and 8 bases lay in between. The CDR3 has 13 amino acids. Germline V lookup: CDR1 SGHVS, CDR2 FQNEAQ. CDR3: CASSFGGPYEQYF. The CDR3 DNA follows: TGTGCCAGCAGCTTCGGGGGGCCCTACGAGCAGTACTTC. Full variable domain (remainder filled in from reference TRBV7-8 and TRBJ2-7): GAGVSQSPRYKVAKRGQDVALRCDPISGHVSLFWYQQALGQGPEFLTYFQNEAQLDKSGLPSDRFFAERPEGSVSTLKIQRTQQEDSAVYLCASSFGGPYEQYFGPGTRLTVT.

The rearrangement uses TRBV25-1 and TRBJ1-1, with no clear D. This CDR3 is built from 15 residues. Germline CDR1 MGHDK, CDR2 SYGVNS. Trimming removed 3 bases from V and 3 bases from J, with 14 bases in between. CDR3 sequence: CASSDSVGTDTEAFF. The DNA of the CDR3 is TGTGCCAGCAGTGATTCGGTTGGTACGGACACTGAAGCTTTCTTT. The entire variable domain, with the rest obtained from reference TRBV25-1 and TRBJ1-1, is as follows: EADIYQTPRYLVIGTGKKITLECSQTMGHDKMYWYQQDPGMELHLIHYSYGVNSTEKGDLSSESTVSRIRTEHFPLTLESARPSHTSQYLCASSDSVGTDTEAFFGQGTRLTVV.

This chain joins TRBV29-1 and TRBJ2-7, with 7 positions matching TRBD1. Trimming took 6 bases from V and 4 from J; bases not matched to a gene: 6. Germline lookup yields CDR1 SQVTM and CDR2 ANQGSEA. CDR3 length: 12 amino acids. In nucleotides, the CDR3 is TGCAGCGTCGGACAGGATTATTACGAGCAGTACTTC. Translating gives CSVGQDYYEQYF.

The chain uses TRBV20-1 and TRBJ1-5, with D unclear. V was pared by 0 bases and J by 1 base, with 7 bases between. Germline V gene sequence: CDR1 DFQATT, CDR2 SNEGSKA (reference sequence). The CDR3 has 14 residues. DNA for the CDR3: TGCAGTGCTAGAGAAAGAGTGAGCAATCAGCCCCAGCATTTT. This encodes CSARERVSNQPQHF.

This chain joins TRBV29-1 and TRBJ2-3, with TRBD2 matching over 7 bases. V gave up 6 bases and J gave up 2 bases; unmatched junction bases: 8. This CDR3 is built from 14 residues. Germline-derived CDR1 and CDR2 are SQVTM and ANQGSEA. The CDR3 nucleotides read TGCAGCGTGGGAAGCGGGGCTTACACAGATACGCAGTATTTT. Amino acid sequence: CSVGSGAYTDTQYF.

This clonotype was seen a handful of times. The genes are TRBV24-1 and TRBJ2-3; D unclear. V was cut by 4 bases and J by 7 bases, with 11 bases left in between. The germline V gene encodes CDR1 KGHDR and CDR2 SFDVKD. The CDR3 runs 13 residues. The CDR3 region has the DNA TGTGCCACCAGTGACTCAACCTTTAATACGCAGTATTTT. Protein product: CATSDSTFNTQYF.

The chain is built from TRBV7-8 and TRBJ1-2; 12 positions agree with TRBD1. V gave up 1 base and J gave up 5 bases; unmatched junction bases: 11. The CDR3 runs to 18 residues. CDR1 and CDR2 from the germline V gene are SGHVS and FQNEAQ. CDR3 region: CASSLVYSGQGAVYGYTF. DNA of the CDR3: TGTGCCAGCAGCTTAGTTTATTCGGGACAGGGGGCCGTATATGGCTACACCTTC.

The chain recombines TRBV29-1 with TRBJ1-2; D is uncertain. Trimming pared 4 bases from V and 4 bases from J, leaving 7 bases between. Germline V gene data show CDR1 as SQVTM and CDR2 as ANQGSEA. The CDR3 consists of 11 residues. The CDR3 DNA sequence: TGCAGCGTTGCAGAAATCTATGGCTACACCTTC. This sequence encodes CSVAEIYGYTF.

This chain uses TRBV19 with TRBJ2-3; D possibly corresponds to TRBD1 (6 bases). The germline V gene has CDR1 LNHDA and CDR2 SQIVND (reference sequence). The CDR3 length is 15 residues. Trimming left V 6 bases short and J 4 bases short, with 17 bases between. The CDR3 protein is CASRRVGAGADTQYF. The DNA for the CDR3 is TGTGCCAGTAGGAGGGTGGGGGCTGGTGCAGATACGCAGTATTTT.

In this sample, this clonotype turned up once. V usage is TRBV20-1 and J usage is TRBJ2-5, with 9 bases that match TRBD2. This CDR3 contains 13 residues. Germline V gene data show CDR1 as DFQATT and CDR2 as SNEGSKA (reference sequence). The V and J ends lost 2 bases and 5 bases, in that order; junction bases with no gene match: 3. The CDR3 sequence: CSARSGGPETQYF. In DNA, the CDR3 is TGCAGTGCTAGAAGCGGGGGGCCGGAGACCCAGTACTTC.

In its sample, this clonotype was seen once. This sequence joins TRBV19 and TRBJ1-1, with D perhaps matching TRBD1 (5 bases). V dropped 3 bases and J dropped 7 bases, with 9 bases sitting between them. The CDR3 runs 12 residues. Germline loops: CDR1 LNHDA, CDR2 SQIVND (reference sequence). The CDR3 DNA sequence: TGTGCCAGTAGTATTATCCAGGGTGAAGCTTTCTTT. This sequence encodes CASSIIQGEAFF.

In this sample, this clonotype turned up many times. The chain recombines TRBV9 with TRBJ2-7; the D gene is possibly TRBD1 (6 bases). CDR3 length: 14 amino acids. Trimming left V 0 bases short and J 7 bases short, with 14 bases between. Germline V gene lookup returns CDR1 SGDLS and CDR2 YYNGEE. The CDR3 coding sequence is TGTGCCAGCAGCGTAGTCCCAGGGGTGAAGGAGCAGTACTTC. Translation: CASSVVPGVKEQYF.

The chain couples TRBV2 to TRBJ2-3; 9 bases fit TRBD1. Germline loops: CDR1 SNHLY, CDR2 FYNNEI. This CDR3 region has 15 residues. V shed 7 bases and J 2 bases; nucleotides not matched to a gene: 7. CDR3 region: CASTPDRGVTDTQYF. The CDR3 region has the DNA TGTGCCAGCACCCCGGACAGGGGTGTCACAGATACGCAGTATTTT.

V usage is TRBV11-1 and J usage is TRBJ1-1, with D tentatively TRBD1 (5 bases). Germline CDR1 and CDR2: SGHAT and FQDESV (reference sequence). The CDR3 has 16 amino acids. V was pared by 7 bases and J by 1 base, with 19 bases between. The CDR3 loop is CASTHLRGGRNTEAFF. The CDR3 DNA follows: TGTGCCAGCACCCATTTACGGGGGGGAAGGAACACTGAAGCTTTCTTT.

Only one count was recorded for this clonotype. V and J are TRBV11-2 and TRBJ1-1, with 8 nucleotides matching TRBD1. V shed 5 bases and J 6 bases; nucleotides not matched to a gene: 14. Germline loops: CDR1 SGHAT, CDR2 FQNNGV. The CDR3 length is 16 residues. The CDR3 nucleotides read TGTGCCAGCAGCCGAACCTCAGGGGGCGCGATCCCTGAAGCTTTCTTT. Translating it yields CASSRTSGGAIPEAFF.

This chain joins TRBV25-1 and TRBJ1-6; TRBD1 aligns across 9 bases. Germline V lookup: CDR1 MGHDK, CDR2 SYGVNS. The CDR3 is made up of 14 amino acids. V shed 6 bases, J shed 8 bases, and the junction held 5 bases outside the gene matches. The CDR3 protein is CASRIGDRDSPLHF. In DNA form, the CDR3 reads TGTGCCAGCAGGATAGGGGACAGGGATTCACCCCTCCACTTT.

Ten or more counts support this clonotype. V gene TRBV4-3 combines with J gene TRBJ1-1, with D maybe TRBD1 (6 bases). Germline values: CDR1 LGHNA, CDR2 YSLEER. The CDR3 sequence is 18 residues long. The V end lost 3 bases, the J end lost 1 base, and 21 bases lay between the germline ends. CDR3 DNA: TGCGCCAGCAGCCACCTGGACAGCCGAATCTGGGAGAACACTGAAGCTTTCTTT. This codes for CASSHLDSRIWENTEAFF.